The clone carrying this T cell receptor (beta chain) was counted only a few times. The data were obtained in a study of molecular identifiers for immune sequencing clone quantification. One entry per CDR3 protein results from TCRdb running MiXCR on the PCR reads. The top ten clones hold approximately 0.8% of a sample with about half a million distinct CDR3 sequences, about 20% of them seen once. CDR1 and CDR2 (germline): MNHNY, SVGAGI (reference sequence). The CDR3 has 15 residues. Trimming cost V 5 bases and J 1 base; bases outside gene matches: 7. This sequence originates from a human donor in good health. Some libraries in this study had Jurkat cell RNA spiked in. Sequencing was done on a sample of naive CD8+ T cells from blood, with Jurkat cell RNA spiked in. Subset reported: FACS-sorted CD8+CD4-CCR7+CD45RA+ naive T cells. This chain uses TRBV6-6 with TRBJ1-2, with 7 bases aligning to TRBD1. This chain's CDR3 is CASSPDRNRNYGYTF. CDR3 in DNA: TGTGCCAGCAGTCCGGACAGGAATCGTAACTATGGCTACACCTTC.